The 19 T cell receptor beta chains below were found in one sample sequenced in a study of chemoradiotherapy in HPV16-positive cancers. TCRdb's table, derived via immunoSEQ multiplex PCR, lists solely in-frame clones and lacks some. The data show some 8,900 clones, with about 89% seen just once and just over 3.5% held by the top ten. The specimen was blood, collected from a patient who underwent chemoradiotherapy. These receptors originate from a human donor with HPV-associated anogenital cancer.

The rearrangement joins TRBV5-4 to TRBJ1-1; D not resolved. This CDR3 contains 14 residues. CDR1 and CDR2 from the germline V gene are SGHNT and YYREEE (reference sequence). Between the trimmed V and J ends, which lost 4 bases and 1 base, there was a span of 11 bases. CDR3 residues: CASSGWTGNTEAFF. CDR3 nucleotides: TGTGCCAGCAGCGGATGGACGGGGAACACTGAAGCTTTCTTT.

The genes are TRBV6-6 and TRBJ1-5; D is possibly TRBD1 (5 bases). This CDR3 has 16 amino acids. CDR1 and CDR2 from the germline V gene are MNHNY and SVGAGI (reference sequence). Trimming shortened V by 10 bases and J by 5 bases, and 24 bases separated the two germline ends. The DNA for the CDR3 is TGTGCCACCTCCCAAGTGATCGGGGGACGGGATCAGCCCCAGCATTTT. Translation gives CATSQVIGGRDQPQHF.

The gene calls are TRBV9 and TRBJ2-5; perhaps D is TRBD1 or TRBD2 (5 bases each). Germline V gene data show CDR1 as SGDLS and CDR2 as YYNGEE. V lost 10 bases and J lost 5, with 12 bases in between. CDR3 size: 11 residues. DNA for the CDR3: TGTGCCTCCGGCCGGGACGAGACCCAGTACTTC. Protein product: CASGRDETQYF. Combining the CDR3 with reference TRBV9 and TRBJ2-5 gives the whole variable domain DSGVTQTPKHLITATGQRVTLRCSPRSGDLSVYWYQQSLDQGLQFLIQYYNGEERAKGNILERFSAQQFPDLHSELNLSSLELGDSALYFCASGRDETQYFGPGTRLLVL.

This rearrangement joins TRBV7-6 to TRBJ2-3; TRBD2 might be the D (6 bases). Germline CDR1 reads SGHVS; CDR2 reads FNYEAQ. Trimming took off 3 bases at V and 3 bases at J, with 10 bases between the two ends. The CDR3 covers 14 residues. In DNA, the CDR3 is TGTGCCAGCAGCTTTGGACTAACTACAGATACGCAGTATTTT. It is translated as CASSFGLTTDTQYF.

V is TRBV7-9 and J is TRBJ2-5; 8 positions agree with TRBD1. Germline CDR1 SEHNR, CDR2 FQNEAQ (reference sequence). V was pared by 5 bases and J by 0 bases, with 11 bases of the junction left unmatched. This CDR3 contains 17 residues. The CDR3 nucleotides read TGTGCCAGCAGCCGGGACAGGTCAGCTTGGTACCAAGAGACCCAGTACTTC. Translated: CASSRDRSAWYQETQYF. The complete variable domain, with remaining parts taken from reference TRBV7-9 and TRBJ2-5, reads DTGVSQNPRHKITKRGQNVTFRCDPISEHNRLYWYRQTLGQGPEFLTYFQNEAQLEKSRLLSDRFSAERPKGSFSTLEIQRTEQGDSAMYLCASSRDRSAWYQETQYFGPGTRLLVL.

Here the CDR3 DNA reads TGTGCCAGCAGTCCCTGGGACAGGACGAACACTGAAGCTTTCTTT. Translation gives CASSPWDRTNTEAFF. V usage is TRBV25-1 and J usage is TRBJ1-1; 8 positions match TRBD1. Germline CDR1 and CDR2: MGHDK and SYGVNS. Trimming took 5 bases from V and 1 from J; bases not matched to a gene: 6. The CDR3 is 15 amino acids.

This clone turned up a few times. This chain connects TRBV5-1 to TRBJ2-1, with 7 positions matching TRBD2. The CDR3 covers 16 residues. Germline V gene lookup returns CDR1 SGHRS and CDR2 YFSETQ. Germline trimming cut 4 bases from V and 8 bases from J; bases unmatched to any gene: 15. The DNA of the CDR3 is TGCGCCAGCAGCCTTGGAGGCACGGGGGGAGTCGATGAGCAGTTCTTC. This gives the protein CASSLGGTGGVDEQFF.

The chain is built from TRBV15 and TRBJ2-7; 8 nucleotides line up with TRBD2. Trimming cost V 3 bases and J 3 bases; bases outside gene matches: 13. Germline assignment: CDR1 LNHNV and CDR2 YYDKDF (reference sequence). The CDR3 has 17 residues. In DNA form, the CDR3 reads TGTGCCACCAGCAGGGTCTTCACCGGGACTAGAAACTACGAGCAGTACTTC. This translates into CATSRVFTGTRNYEQYF.

The chain combines TRBV19 with TRBJ2-3; perhaps TRBD1 as D (6 bases). The V gene lost 7 bases and the J gene lost 0 bases, with 14 bases spanning the gap. The CDR3 loop spans 15 amino acids. Germline CDR1 and CDR2: LNHDA and SQIVND (reference sequence). In DNA form, the CDR3 reads TGTGCCAGTATGAGGACAGTACATAGCACAGATACGCAGTATTTT. Translated: CASMRTVHSTDTQYF.

This chain links TRBV19 with TRBJ2-7, with D tentatively TRBD2 (6 bases). With 3 bases removed from V and 3 bases from J, the gap between germline ends came to 15 bases. The CDR3 has 15 amino acids. Germline V CDR1 and CDR2: LNHDA, SQIVND (reference sequence). CDR3 sequence: CASSMFGGAFYEQYF. Here the CDR3 DNA reads TGTGCCAGTAGTATGTTCGGCGGGGCGTTCTACGAGCAGTACTTC.

The genes are TRBV5-1 and TRBJ2-3; D might be TRBD1 (6 bases). The CDR3 contains 16 residues. V was trimmed by 2 bases and J by 5 bases, leaving 18 bases between them. Germline loops: CDR1 SGHRS, CDR2 YFSETQ. CDR3 residues: CASSLSPQGGRDTQYF. CDR3 in DNA: TGCGCCAGCAGCTTATCACCACAGGGTGGCAGAGATACGCAGTATTTT. Based on the CDR3 plus reference TRBV5-1 and TRBJ2-3, the full variable domain is KAGVTQTPRYLIKTRGQQVTLSCSPISGHRSVSWYQQTPGQGLQFLFEYFSETQRNKGNFPGRFSGRQFSNSRSEMNVSTLELGDSALYLCASSLSPQGGRDTQYFGPGTRLTVL.

This clone has more than one count but fewer than ten. The chain combines TRBV4-1 with TRBJ1-3; no definite D call. Germline V gives CDR1 MGHRA, CDR2 YSYEKL. The CDR3 length is 17 residues. V was cut by 1 base and J by 0 bases, with 13 bases left in between. The CDR3 bases are TGCGCCAGCAGCCAAGCGCCCCTCGGACTCTCTGGAAACACCATATATTTT. Translation gives CASSQAPLGLSGNTIYF.

J is TRBJ1-2 and V is TRBV27; D unresolved. Germline CDR1 and CDR2: MNHEY and SMNVEV (reference sequence). The CDR3 length is 15 residues. V lost 6 bases to trimming and J lost 2 bases, with 16 bases between them. CDR3 in DNA: TGTGCCAGCAGCCCGACGTCGGCGTGGAACTATGGCTACACCTTC. It is translated as CASSPTSAWNYGYTF.

The chain is built from TRBV5-8 and TRBJ2-1, with D perhaps given as TRBD1 or TRBD2 (5 bases each). The CDR3 loop spans 14 amino acids. Between the trimmed V and J ends, which lost 0 bases and 12 bases, there was a span of 16 bases. Germline V gene lookup returns CDR1 SGHTS and CDR2 YDEGEE. The CDR3 DNA reads as TGTGCCAGCAGCTTGGAAGCAGGGAGAAATTGGCAGTTCTTC. Its protein product is CASSLEAGRNWQFF.

J is TRBJ2-2 and V is TRBV19; TRBD2 matches 7 bases. The ends lost 7 bases at V and 4 bases at J; junction bases unmatched: 9. The CDR3 runs 15 residues. From germline, CDR1 is LNHDA and CDR2 SQIVND (reference sequence). CDR3 nucleotide sequence: TGTGCCAGTAAGTCCGCGGGAGTCGGCACCGGGGAGCTGTTTTTT. Encoded protein: CASKSAGVGTGELFF.

This clone was seen once. This chain links TRBV7-2 with TRBJ1-2, with 8 bases matching TRBD1. The length of the CDR3 is 13 residues. The V gene's germline CDR1 is SGHTA and CDR2 FQGNSA. With V trimmed by 1 base and J by 8 bases, 3 bases remained unmatched. The CDR3 is CASSLGRGRGYTF. The DNA of the CDR3 is TGTGCCAGCAGCTTAGGCAGGGGGCGAGGCTACACCTTC.

The chain links TRBV21-1 to TRBJ2-7; TRBD2, as called in the table, went unchecked against the DNA. TRBV21-1 is labeled a pseudogene. CDR3 size: 17 residues. The CDR3 DNA is TGTGCCAGCATATTAAGGATAGTCCCTAGCGGGTTCTACGAGCAGTACTTC. This sequence encodes CASILRIVPSGFYEQYF.

The V and J genes are TRBV6-5 and TRBJ1-1; D unclear. V lost 2 bases and J lost 8, with 9 bases in between. This CDR3 spans 12 amino acids. Per the germline V gene, CDR1 is MNHEY and CDR2 is SVGAGI. The CDR3, as DNA: TGTGCCAGCAGTTACAACCGGGAAGAAGCTTTCTTT. Protein: CASSYNREEAFF.

The chain joins TRBV11-1 to TRBJ2-2; either TRBD1 or TRBD2 may fit D (6 bases each). Germline lookup yields CDR1 SGHAT and CDR2 FQDESV (reference sequence). The CDR3 has 15 residues. V gave up 8 bases and J gave up 4 bases, with 17 bases separating them. The CDR3 is CASGLRGVGTGELFF. CDR3 sequence (DNA): TGTGCCAGCGGCCTAAGGGGGGTTGGCACCGGGGAGCTGTTTTTT.